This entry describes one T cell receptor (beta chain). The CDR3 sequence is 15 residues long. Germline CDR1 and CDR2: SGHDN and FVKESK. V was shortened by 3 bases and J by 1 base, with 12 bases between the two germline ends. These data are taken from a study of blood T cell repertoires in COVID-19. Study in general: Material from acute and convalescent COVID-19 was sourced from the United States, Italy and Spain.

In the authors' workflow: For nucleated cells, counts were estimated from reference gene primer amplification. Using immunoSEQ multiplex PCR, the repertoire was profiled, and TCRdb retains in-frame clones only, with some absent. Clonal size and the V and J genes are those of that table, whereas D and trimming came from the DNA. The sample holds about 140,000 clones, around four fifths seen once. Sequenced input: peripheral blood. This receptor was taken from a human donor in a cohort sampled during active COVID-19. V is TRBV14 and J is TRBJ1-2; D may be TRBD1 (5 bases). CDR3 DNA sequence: TGTGCCAGCAGCCAGGACATGACTCTTAACTATGGCTACACCTTC. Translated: CASSQDMTLNYGYTF.